These 3 T cell receptor beta chains were sequenced from one sample in a study of T cell changes during pregnancy in multiple sclerosis. Repertoires were generated with immunoSEQ multiplex PCR, while TCRdb's copy carries only in-frame clones and drops some. The data contain around 95,000 clones, about 90% of them singletons. The sequenced sample was peripheral blood, obtained after pregnancy. Receptors were obtained from a female donor in good health, enrolled as a control in a pregnancy study.

The rearrangement joins TRBV6-5 to TRBJ1-5; D is perhaps TRBD1 (5 bases). The V and J ends lost 0 bases and 3 bases respectively, with 9 bases between them. This CDR3 region has 15 residues. Germline-derived CDR1 and CDR2 are MNHEY and SVGAGI. The CDR3 here is CASSYSAGPNQPQHF. The CDR3 DNA sequence: TGTGCCAGCAGTTACTCGGCAGGGCCCAATCAGCCCCAGCATTTT.

This clone was counted a single time. This chain joins TRBV5-6 and TRBJ2-5, with 8 bases matching TRBD2. The CDR3 consists of 16 residues. Germline V gene lookup returns CDR1 SGHDT and CDR2 YYEEEE. With 2 bases clipped from V and 4 bases from J, the junction kept 10 bases outside the gene matches. The CDR3 coding sequence is TGTGCCAGCAGCTTTTATCCGGGGGGGAAGGTAGAGACCCAGTACTTC. Encoded protein: CASSFYPGGKVETQYF. The complete variable domain, with remaining parts taken from reference TRBV5-6 and TRBJ2-5, reads DAGVTQSPTHLIKTRGQQVTLRCSPKSGHDTVSWYQQALGQGPQFIFQYYEEEERQRGNFPDRFSGHQFPNYSSELNVNALLLGDSALYLCASSFYPGGKVETQYFGPGTRLLVL.

V is TRBV5-5 and J is TRBJ1-4; D is possibly TRBD1 (5 bases). The V end lost 2 bases, the J end lost 5 bases, and 13 bases lay between the germline ends. CDR1 SGHKS and CDR2 YYEKEE come from the germline V gene (reference sequence). CDR3 length: 15 amino acids. DNA for the CDR3: TGTGCCAGCAGCTTTAGTTGGCAGGGCAATGAAAAACTGTTTTTT. Translated, it gives CASSFSWQGNEKLFF.